Each of the 13 T cell receptor beta chains below was sequenced from the same sample in a study of PD-1 blockade in classical Hodgkin lymphoma. Time point here: cycle 4 day 1 (C4D1), after less than 7 weeks of nivolumab. In every patient, relapse followed autologous stem cell transplantation, while exposure to brentuximab vedotin differed. With magnetic negative selection, CD4+ T cells were purified from PBMCs that had been thawed. Assay: immunoSEQ multiplex PCR; the TCRdb copy retains only in-frame clones and omits some. Among around 31,000 clones listed, about 86% were seen once. This specimen was CD4+ T cells from blood, taken before the fourth cycle of nivolumab. The origin of the receptors is a human donor with classical Hodgkin lymphoma.

The chain is built from TRBV5-6 and TRBJ2-3, with D maybe TRBD2 (5 bases). CDR3 length equals 15 residues. V was pared by 3 bases and J by 3 bases, with 14 bases between. The germline gives CDR1 SGHDT, CDR2 YYEEEE. Here the CDR3 DNA reads TGTGCCAGCAGCTCCGTACTAGTTGCAACAGATACGCAGTATTTT. It translates to CASSSVLVATDTQYF.

The V and J genes are TRBV27 and TRBJ1-1; 10 bases are shared with TRBD1. Germline V CDR1 and CDR2: MNHEY, SMNVEV (reference sequence). The CDR3 is 15 residues long. J gave up 0 bases and V 2 bases, and 0 bases lay outside the gene matches. CDR3 residues: CASSLGTGVNTEAFF. DNA of the CDR3: TGTGCCAGCAGTTTAGGGACAGGGGTGAACACTGAAGCTTTCTTT.

This chain links TRBV11-2 with TRBJ2-7; the D is unclear. Trimming left V 5 bases short and J 6 bases short, with 11 bases between. CDR1 is SGHAT and CDR2 is FQNNGV in the germline V gene. The CDR3 runs 12 residues. The CDR3 loop reads CASSPSGSEQYF. The CDR3 coding sequence is TGTGCCAGCAGCCCCTCGGGTTCCGAGCAGTACTTC.

The V and J genes are TRBV18 and TRBJ2-3; 11 nucleotides match TRBD1. The CDR3 loop spans 16 amino acids. J gave up 5 bases and V 3 bases, and 7 bases lay outside the gene matches. Germline V gene lookup returns CDR1 KGHSH and CDR2 LQKENI. The CDR3 spells CASSPRTGGGGDTQYF. The CDR3 DNA follows: TGTGCCAGCTCACCTAGGACAGGGGGCGGTGGAGATACGCAGTATTTT.

The chain has TRBV7-6 and TRBJ1-3, with D unclear. V lost 3 bases, J lost 4 bases, and 13 bases lay in between. Germline V gives CDR1 SGHVS, CDR2 FNYEAQ. The CDR3 consists of 15 residues. CDR3 sequence: CASSFPGSSGNTIYF. CDR3 nucleotides: TGTGCCAGCAGCTTCCCAGGTTCATCGGGAAACACCATATATTTT. The full variable domain, rest sourced from reference TRBV7-6 and TRBJ1-3, is GAGVSQSPRYKVTKRGQDVALRCDPISGHVSLYWYRQALGQGPEFLTYFNYEAQQDKSGLPNDRFSAERPEGSISTLTIQRTEQRDSAMYRCASSFPGSSGNTIYFGEGSWLTVV.

This chain uses TRBV4-3 with TRBJ1-4; no firm D call. The CDR3 extends over 15 amino acids. Trimming removed 4 bases at V and 0 bases at J, with 9 bases between. Germline lookup yields CDR1 LGHNA and CDR2 YSLEER. The CDR3 bases are TGCGCCAGCAGCCTCGATAGGGCAACTAATGAAAAACTGTTTTTT. It is translated as CASSLDRATNEKLFF.

V usage is TRBV28 and J usage is TRBJ1-1; maybe TRBD1 (5 bases). The ends were cut back, 6 bases at V and 4 bases at J, with 24 bases in the middle. Germline lookup yields CDR1 MDHEN and CDR2 SYDVKM. The CDR3 runs to 17 residues. The CDR3: CASSEIYRLGSPTEAFF. CDR3 sequence (DNA): TGTGCCAGCAGCGAAATTTACAGGTTGGGGTCCCCCACTGAAGCTTTCTTT. The full variable domain, its missing parts supplied by reference TRBV28 and TRBJ1-1, is DVKVTQSSRYLVKRTGEKVFLECVQDMDHENMFWYRQDPGLGLRLIYFSYDVKMKEKGDIPEGYSVSREKKERFSLILESASTNQTSMYLCASSEIYRLGSPTEAFFGQGTRLTVV.

This clone appeared a few times. CDR3 amino acids: CASSKGPDRVFHYGYTF. DNA of the CDR3: TGTGCCAGCAGCAAAGGGCCGGACAGGGTCTTCCACTATGGCTACACCTTC. J is TRBJ1-2 and V is TRBV21-1; no DNA check was done on the table's D call, TRBD1. TRBV21-1 is labeled a pseudogene. The CDR3 covers 17 residues.

The CDR3 here is CASQTGSYGYTF. The CDR3 DNA follows: TGTGCCAGTCAGACAGGGAGCTATGGCTACACCTTC. This chain connects TRBV19 to TRBJ1-2, with TRBD1 identical over 7 bases. CDR1 is LNHDA, CDR2 SQIVND, per germline (reference sequence). The CDR3 has 12 amino acids. V shed 8 bases, J shed 4 bases, and the junction held 4 bases outside the gene matches.

The genes are TRBV5-1 and TRBJ1-1; tentatively, D is TRBD1 (6 bases). V shed 2 bases and J shed 4 bases, with 15 bases lying between them. Germline CDR1 is SGHRS and CDR2 is YFSETQ. The CDR3 is 15 amino acids. The CDR3 DNA is TGCGCCAGCAGCTTTCAACCGGGGGCGCCCACTGAAGCTTTCTTT. Translated, it gives CASSFQPGAPTEAFF. The full variable domain, in which reference TRBV5-1 and TRBJ1-1 provide the parts outside the CDR3, is KAGVTQTPRYLIKTRGQQVTLSCSPISGHRSVSWYQQTPGQGLQFLFEYFSETQRNKGNFPGRFSGRQFSNSRSEMNVSTLELGDSALYLCASSFQPGAPTEAFFGQGTRLTVV.

This clone was counted between two and nine times. The chain couples TRBV6-5 to TRBJ1-3; D remains ambiguous. The CDR3 is 14 residues long. Germline V CDR1 and CDR2: MNHEY, SVGAGI. V dropped 0 bases and J dropped 0 bases, with 3 bases sitting between them. CDR3 nucleotide sequence: TGTGCCAGCAGTTACTCGGTCTCTGGAAACACCATATATTTT. Amino acids: CASSYSVSGNTIYF.

V is TRBV27 and J is TRBJ2-3; 12 bases line up with TRBD2. CDR3 length: 14 amino acids. Germline V lookup: CDR1 MNHEY, CDR2 SMNVEV (reference sequence). The V segment lost 8 bases and the J segment 8 bases; nucleotides outside the gene matches: 8. The DNA of the CDR3 is TGTGCCAGCCAACCTAGCGGGGGGGCCGGTACGCAGTATTTT. Encoded protein: CASQPSGGAGTQYF.

The chain links TRBV10-1 to TRBJ2-3, with 13 positions matching TRBD2. Germline trimming cut 6 bases from V and 4 bases from J; bases unmatched to any gene: 7. The CDR3 extends over 16 amino acids. CDR1 is WNHNN, CDR2 SYGVQD, per germline (reference sequence). The CDR3 protein is CASSTTGTSGADTQYF. In DNA form, the CDR3 reads TGCGCCAGCAGCACCACCGGGACTAGCGGGGCAGATACGCAGTATTTT.